This T cell receptor (beta chain) was sequenced in a study of vaccination effects on CD4 cells after COVID-19. In regard to this clone: The antigen is unknown.

Study-level findings and limits: Within healthy vaccinees, only 1 of 255 vaccine-induced clones displayed cross-reactivity with common cold coronaviruses. Marked clonal contraction of infection- and vaccine-induced clones was seen late after vaccination.

Sequencing followed a ViraFEST assay step that expanded antigen-specific CD4+ T cells with viral peptide pools. Once cultured for around 11 days, the cells underwent separation to obtain CD4+ T cells. Two doses of BNT162b2 or mRNA-1273 vaccine were administered to participants. Vaccinated participants had no history of SARS-CoV-2 infection and tested negative for nucleocapsid antibodies. Peptides at about 10 ug/ml and IL-2 at about 9.3 IU/ml were added to around 2 million PBMC per well. Generated by immunoSEQ multiplex PCR, the TCRdb table keeps only in-frame clones and is missing some. The table shows roughly 27,000 clones, with about 80% occurring only once. The receptor comes from a human donor who received a COVID-19 vaccine. Some clones in this sample may be carry-over from other donors' samples. This sample comprised CD4+ T cells from PBMCs cultured with HCoV-NL63 spike peptides, obtained after COVID-19 vaccination.

The DNA of the CDR3 is TGTGCCAGCAGCTTTAGGACTCTGGGTAATGAAAAACTGTTTTTT. As protein: CASSFRTLGNEKLFF. The chain uses TRBV7-3 and TRBJ1-4; D gene uncertain. Germline values: CDR1 SGHTA, CDR2 FQGTGA. V lost 3 bases and J lost 4, with 12 bases in between. The CDR3 sequence is 15 residues long.